This TCR beta chain was identified in a study of blood T cell repertoires in COVID-19. Study-wide context: Samples taken during acute and convalescent COVID-19 were collected in the United States, Italy and Spain.

Under the authors' procedure: Amplification of reference gene primers provided the estimated nucleated cell counts. Produced via immunoSEQ multiplex PCR; TCRdb's table is partial and in-frame only. Clonal size and the V and J genes are those of that table, whereas D and trimming came from the DNA. The table records about 120,000 clones, roughly 80% of them present only once. The CDR3 totals 15 residues. V dropped 4 bases and J dropped 8; count of bases not matched to a gene: 4. In germline, CDR1 is SGHVS, CDR2 FNYEAQ. Sequencing was carried out using peripheral blood. The sequence was obtained from an older woman with acute or convalescent COVID-19. V and J are TRBV7-6 and TRBJ1-6; 11 nucleotides agree with TRBD1. The CDR3 region is CASSSGQGAHSPLHF. The CDR3 DNA follows: TGTGCCAGCAGCTCCGGACAGGGGGCACATTCACCCCTCCACTTT.